These 20 T cell receptor beta chains were all obtained from the same sample, sequenced in a study of blood T cell repertoires in COVID-19. This table comes from immunoSEQ multiplex PCR, and its TCRdb copy is limited to in-frame clones, with some not included. The sample holds about 250,000 clones, roughly 87% seen once. Sequencing was performed on PBMCs or T cells enriched from blood (not recorded which). These receptors all come from a young woman with acute COVID-19.

The rearrangement links TRBV7-8 to TRBJ2-2, with TRBD1 as a possible D gene (6 bases). The CDR3 consists of 15 residues. Looked up from germline, CDR1 is SGHVS and CDR2 is FQNEAQ. V lost 3 bases to trimming and J lost 4 bases, with 12 bases between them. CDR3 DNA: TGTGCCAGCAGCTTCGGGCAGGGGTTCACCGGGGAGCTGTTTTTT. This encodes CASSFGQGFTGELFF.

This CDR3 reads CASSLEASTEAFF. The DNA of the CDR3 is TGTGCCAGCAGCTTAGAGGCCTCGACTGAAGCTTTCTTT. The chain couples TRBV11-2 to TRBJ1-1; no firm D call. The germline CDR1 and CDR2 sequences are SGHAT and FQNNGV. Trimming cost V 0 bases and J 5 bases, with 7 bases left between them. This CDR3 comprises 13 residues. The full variable domain, completed using reference TRBV11-2 and TRBJ1-1, is EAGVAQSPRYKIIEKRQSVAFWCNPISGHATLYWYQQILGQGPKLLIQFQNNGVVDDSQLPKDRFSAERLKGVDSTLKIQPAKLEDSAVYLCASSLEASTEAFFGQGTRLTVV.

The chain carries TRBV5-5 and TRBJ2-5; 7 bases are a match to TRBD2. The CDR3 runs to 15 residues. Germline V CDR1 and CDR2: SGHKS, YYEKEE (reference sequence). Trimming took 4 bases from V and 5 from J; bases not matched to a gene: 11. This CDR3 is CASSPTSLRGETQYF. CDR3 in DNA: TGTGCCAGCAGCCCGACTAGCCTCCGTGGGGAGACCCAGTACTTC. The full variable domain, its missing parts supplied by reference TRBV5-5 and TRBJ2-5, is DAGVTQSPTHLIKTRGQQVTLRCSPISGHKSVSWYQQVLGQGPQFIFQYYEKEERGRGNFPDRFSARQFPNYSSELNVNALLLGDSALYLCASSPTSLRGETQYFGPGTRLLVL.

The chain combines TRBV27 with TRBJ1-6, with D maybe TRBD1 (6 bases). V was trimmed by 3 bases and J by 0 bases, leaving 6 bases between them. CDR3 size: 15 residues. The germline V gene has CDR1 MNHEY and CDR2 SMNVEV (reference sequence). CDR3 coding DNA: TGTGCCAGCAGTTTGGACAGCTCCTATAATTCACCCCTCCACTTT. It translates to CASSLDSSYNSPLHF.

The V and J genes are TRBV12-3 or TRBV12-4 and TRBJ2-3; D unresolved. There are 13 residues in the CDR3. V shed 3 bases and J shed 1 base, with 5 bases lying between them. CDR3 amino acids: CASSFQGTDTQYF. CDR3 DNA sequence: TGTGCCAGCAGTTTCCAGGGCACAGATACGCAGTATTTT.

This sequence joins TRBV28 and TRBJ2-7, with 8 bases identical to TRBD1. V was pared by 3 bases and J by 3 bases, with 13 bases of the junction left unmatched. Germline assignment: CDR1 MDHEN and CDR2 SYDVKM. The CDR3 is made up of 17 amino acids. The CDR3 protein is CASSFWPATDRVYEQYF. CDR3 nucleotides: TGTGCCAGCAGTTTTTGGCCCGCTACGGACAGGGTCTACGAGCAGTACTTC.

The chain employs TRBV18 and TRBJ1-4; D unresolved. Trimming removed 6 bases at V and 0 bases at J, with 8 bases between. The CDR3 loop spans 14 amino acids. Per germline, CDR1 KGHSH and CDR2 LQKENI. In DNA, the CDR3 is TGTGCCAGCTCGGTGGGAGCAACTAATGAAAAACTGTTTTTT. Protein product: CASSVGATNEKLFF.

The V gene is TRBV29-1, the J gene TRBJ2-5, with D perhaps matching TRBD1 (5 bases). Trimming cost V 5 bases and J 5 bases, with 18 bases left between them. This CDR3 region has 14 residues. The germline CDR1 and CDR2 sequences are SQVTM and ANQGSEA. CDR3: CSVHLFRAGETQYF. In nucleotides, the CDR3 is TGCAGCGTTCATTTGTTCAGGGCTGGGGAGACCCAGTACTTC.

The chain has TRBV19 and TRBJ1-1; D is unclear. This CDR3 is built from 14 residues. Per germline, CDR1 LNHDA and CDR2 SQIVND (reference sequence). V was pared by 2 bases and J by 6 bases, with 13 bases between. CDR3 protein: CASSISPARPEAFF. CDR3 nucleotide sequence: TGTGCCAGTAGTATATCCCCCGCCAGGCCTGAAGCTTTCTTT.

The J gene is TRBJ1-1, the V gene TRBV10-2; possibly TRBD1 for D (5 bases). Trimming stripped 2 bases from V and 4 bases from J, with 14 bases between. CDR3 length equals 15 residues. CDR1 and CDR2 from the germline V gene are WSHSY and SAAADI. Here the CDR3 DNA reads TGCGCCAGCAGTGAGGGGGCGGGAGTAGGCACTGAAGCTTTCTTT. Its translation: CASSEGAGVGTEAFF.

This chain links TRBV5-1 with TRBJ1-2; D possibly corresponds to TRBD1 (5 bases). This CDR3 is 13 amino acids long. Germline V gene data show CDR1 as SGHRS and CDR2 as YFSETQ. With 0 bases removed from V and 2 bases from J, the gap between germline ends came to 5 bases. The DNA for the CDR3 is TGCGCCAGCAGCTTGGAGGGGAACTATGGCTACACCTTC. Its translation: CASSLEGNYGYTF.

The rearrangement links TRBV19 to TRBJ2-5, with TRBD1 matching over 7 bases. Unmatched junction bases numbered 1, after V lost 6 bases and J lost 0 bases. The CDR3 covers 13 residues. From germline, CDR1 is LNHDA and CDR2 SQIVND (reference sequence). The CDR3 DNA follows: TGTGCCAGTAGCGGGACAGACCAAGAGACCCAGTACTTC. Protein product: CASSGTDQETQYF. Supplemented by reference TRBV19 and TRBJ2-5, the full variable domain reads DGGITQSPKYLFRKEGQNVTLSCEQNLNHDAMYWYRQDPGQGLRLIYYSQIVNDFQKGDIAEGYSVSREKKESFPLTVTSAQKNPTAFYLCASSGTDQETQYFGPGTRLLVL.

V gene TRBV6-5 combines with J gene TRBJ2-1, with 7 nucleotides matching TRBD1. CDR3 length: 14 residues. Germline lookup yields CDR1 MNHEY and CDR2 SVGAGI. V was pared by 2 bases and J by 5 bases, with 3 bases of the junction left unmatched. This chain's CDR3 is CASSYGTDNNEQFF. CDR3 nucleotide sequence: TGTGCCAGCAGTTACGGGACAGATAACAATGAGCAGTTCTTC.

This sequence joins TRBV30 and TRBJ2-7; TRBD1 agrees at 10 bases. The CDR3 runs to 14 residues. V trimming: 0 bases; J trimming: 3 bases; junction bases outside the gene matches: 2. Looked up from germline, CDR1 is GTSNPN and CDR2 is SVGIG (reference sequence). Here the CDR3 reads CAWSVGTGDYEQYF. CDR3 DNA: TGTGCCTGGAGTGTGGGGACAGGGGACTACGAGCAGTACTTC.

The sample holds one count of this clone. The chain uses TRBV4-1 and TRBJ2-1, with TRBD2 matching 7 bases. Per the germline V gene, CDR1 is MGHRA and CDR2 is YSYEKL. The CDR3 sequence is 15 residues long. V gave up 4 bases and J gave up 2 bases; unmatched junction bases: 5. CDR3 in DNA: TGCGCCAGCAGCCGTCAGAGCGGGGCCTACAATGAGCAGTTCTTC. Residues: CASSRQSGAYNEQFF.

The chain is built from TRBV20-1 and TRBJ2-3; the D is unclear. V was cut by 3 bases and J by 5 bases, with 12 bases left in between. CDR1 DFQATT and CDR2 SNEGSKA come from the germline V gene (reference sequence). The CDR3 length is 13 residues. CDR3 DNA: TGCAGTGCTAGTCTTAGCTTTGGAGATACGCAGTATTTT. Translated, it gives CSASLSFGDTQYF.

The CDR3 DNA is TGTGCCACCGGGGGACTAGGGGATGAGCAGTTCTTC. Protein sequence: CATGGLGDEQFF. The chain has TRBV24-1 and TRBJ2-1; 8 nucleotides match TRBD2. Germline V gene data show CDR1 as KGHDR and CDR2 as SFDVKD. The ends lost 9 bases at V and 8 bases at J; junction bases unmatched: 5. The CDR3 has 12 amino acids.

The chain is built from TRBV10-3 and TRBJ1-5, with TRBD1 matching 7 bases. Germline V gives CDR1 ENHRY, CDR2 SYGVKD. J lost 6 bases, V lost 6 bases, and 5 bases had no gene match. The CDR3 consists of 13 residues. The CDR3 DNA reads as TGTGCCATCAGGGGGGACAGCTCTCAGCCCCAGCATTTT. Protein: CAIRGDSSQPQHF.

The chain joins TRBV5-4 to TRBJ1-2; TRBD1 agrees at 7 bases. V was pared by 1 base and J by 8 bases, with 5 bases of the junction left unmatched. The CDR3 has 13 amino acids. CDR1 is SGHNT and CDR2 is YYREEE in the germline V gene (reference sequence). The CDR3, as DNA: TGTGCCAGCAGCTTGAAGGGGGCGCCGGGCTACACCTTC. Translating gives CASSLKGAPGYTF.

This sequence joins TRBV3-1 (or the pseudogene TRBV3-2) and TRBJ2-1; D possibly corresponds to TRBD2 (7 bases). The V end was cut by 4 bases, the J end by 5 bases, with 15 bases between. The germline gives CDR1 LGHDT, CDR2 YNNKEL (reference sequence). CDR3 size: 15 residues. The DNA of the CDR3 is TGTGCCAGCAGCCCTCCAGGGGAGGGTAACAATGAGCAGTTCTTC. It translates to CASSPPGEGNNEQFF.